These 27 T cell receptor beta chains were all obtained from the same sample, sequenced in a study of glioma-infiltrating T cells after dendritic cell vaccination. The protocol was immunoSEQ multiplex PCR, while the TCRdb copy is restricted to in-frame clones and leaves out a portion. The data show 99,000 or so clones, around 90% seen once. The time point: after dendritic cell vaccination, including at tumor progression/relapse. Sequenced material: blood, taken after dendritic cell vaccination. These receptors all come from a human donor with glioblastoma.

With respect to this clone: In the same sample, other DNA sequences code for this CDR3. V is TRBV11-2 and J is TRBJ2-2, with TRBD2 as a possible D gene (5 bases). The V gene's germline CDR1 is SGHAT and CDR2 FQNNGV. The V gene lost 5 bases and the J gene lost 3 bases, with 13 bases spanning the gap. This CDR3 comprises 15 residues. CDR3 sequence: CASSLREGYTGELFF. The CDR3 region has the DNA TGTGCCAGCAGCCTGCGAGAGGGCTACACCGGGGAGCTGTTTTTT.

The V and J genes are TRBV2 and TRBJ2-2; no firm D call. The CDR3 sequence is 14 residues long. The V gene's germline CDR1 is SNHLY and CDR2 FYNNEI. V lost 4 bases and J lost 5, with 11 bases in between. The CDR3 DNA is TGTGCCAGCAGTGCGAGTGAAAGTACCGGGGAGCTGTTTTTT. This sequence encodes CASSASESTGELFF.

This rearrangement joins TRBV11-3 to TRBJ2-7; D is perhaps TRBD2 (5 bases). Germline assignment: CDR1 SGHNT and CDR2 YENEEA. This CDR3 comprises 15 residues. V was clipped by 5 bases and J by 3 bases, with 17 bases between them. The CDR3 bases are TGTGCCAGCAGCCTCCCCTCCCAGCGGAACTACGAGCAGTACTTC. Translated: CASSLPSQRNYEQYF.

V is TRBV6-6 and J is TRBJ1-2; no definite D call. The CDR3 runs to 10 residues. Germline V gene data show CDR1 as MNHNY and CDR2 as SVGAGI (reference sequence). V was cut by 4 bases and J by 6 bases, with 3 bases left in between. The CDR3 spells CASSFNGYTF. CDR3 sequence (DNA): TGTGCCAGCAGTTTTAATGGCTACACCTTC.

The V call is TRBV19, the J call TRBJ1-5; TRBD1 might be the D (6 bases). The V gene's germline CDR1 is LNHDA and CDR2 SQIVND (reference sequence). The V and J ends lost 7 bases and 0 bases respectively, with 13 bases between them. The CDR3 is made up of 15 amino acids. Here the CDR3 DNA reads TGTGCCAGTACCGCCCGACAGGATAGCAATCAGCCCCAGCATTTT. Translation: CASTARQDSNQPQHF.

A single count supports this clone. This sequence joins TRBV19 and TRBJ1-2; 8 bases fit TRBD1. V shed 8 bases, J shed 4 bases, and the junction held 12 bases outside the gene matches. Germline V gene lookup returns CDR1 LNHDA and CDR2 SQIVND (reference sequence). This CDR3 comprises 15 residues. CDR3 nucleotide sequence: TGTGCCAGTCGGTCTCAACGGCAGGGGGCCTATGGCTACACCTTC. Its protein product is CASRSQRQGAYGYTF.

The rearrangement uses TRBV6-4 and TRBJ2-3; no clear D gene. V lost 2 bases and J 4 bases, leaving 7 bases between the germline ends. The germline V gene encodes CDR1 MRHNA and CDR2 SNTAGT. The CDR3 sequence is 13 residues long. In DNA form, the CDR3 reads TGTGCCAGCAGTGACCAGGAAGCAGATACGCAGTATTTT. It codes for CASSDQEADTQYF.

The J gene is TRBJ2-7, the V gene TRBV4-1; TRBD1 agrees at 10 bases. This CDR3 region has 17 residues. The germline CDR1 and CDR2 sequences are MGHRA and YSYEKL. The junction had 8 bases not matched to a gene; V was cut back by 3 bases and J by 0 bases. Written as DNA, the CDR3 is TGCGCCAGCAGCCATACCCGGGACAGGGGCGGCTCCTACGAGCAGTACTTC. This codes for CASSHTRDRGGSYEQYF.

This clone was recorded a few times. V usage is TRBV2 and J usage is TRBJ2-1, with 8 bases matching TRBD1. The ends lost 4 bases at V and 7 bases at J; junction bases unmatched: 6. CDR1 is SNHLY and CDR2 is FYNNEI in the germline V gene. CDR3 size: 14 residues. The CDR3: CASSAWTGTNEQFF. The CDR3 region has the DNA TGTGCCAGCAGTGCATGGACAGGGACTAATGAGCAGTTCTTC.

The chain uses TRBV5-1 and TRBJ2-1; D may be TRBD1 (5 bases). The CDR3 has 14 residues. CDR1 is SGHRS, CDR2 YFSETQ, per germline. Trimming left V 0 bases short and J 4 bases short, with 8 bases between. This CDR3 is CASSLADIYNEQFF. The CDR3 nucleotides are TGCGCCAGCAGCTTGGCGGACATTTACAATGAGCAGTTCTTC. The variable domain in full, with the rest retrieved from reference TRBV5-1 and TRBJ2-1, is KAGVTQTPRYLIKTRGQQVTLSCSPISGHRSVSWYQQTPGQGLQFLFEYFSETQRNKGNFPGRFSGRQFSNSRSEMNVSTLELGDSALYLCASSLADIYNEQFFGPGTRLTVL.

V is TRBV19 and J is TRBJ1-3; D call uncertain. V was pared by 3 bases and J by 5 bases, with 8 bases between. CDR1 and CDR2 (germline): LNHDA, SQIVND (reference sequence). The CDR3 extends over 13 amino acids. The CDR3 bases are TGTGCCAGTAGTATCGGGGATCGAAACACCATATATTTT. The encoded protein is CASSIGDRNTIYF.

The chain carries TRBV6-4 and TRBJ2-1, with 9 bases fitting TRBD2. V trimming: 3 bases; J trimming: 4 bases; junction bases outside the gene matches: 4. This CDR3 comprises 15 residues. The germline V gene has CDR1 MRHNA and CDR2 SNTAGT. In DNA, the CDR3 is TGTGCCAGCAGTGAGGGCGGGGGGGGGTACAATGAGCAGTTCTTC. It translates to CASSEGGGGYNEQFF.

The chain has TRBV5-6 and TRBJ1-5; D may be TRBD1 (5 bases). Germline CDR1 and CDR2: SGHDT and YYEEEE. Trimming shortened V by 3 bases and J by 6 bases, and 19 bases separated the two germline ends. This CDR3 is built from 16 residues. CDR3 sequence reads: CASSYRQPSRSQPQHF. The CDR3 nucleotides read TGTGCCAGCAGCTACCGACAGCCCTCTCGGAGTCAGCCCCAGCATTTT.

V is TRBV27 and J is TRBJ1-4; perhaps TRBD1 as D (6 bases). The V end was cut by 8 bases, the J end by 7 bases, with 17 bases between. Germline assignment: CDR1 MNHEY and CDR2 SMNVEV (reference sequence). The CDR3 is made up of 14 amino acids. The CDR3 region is CASGQQGLLEKLFF. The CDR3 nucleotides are TGTGCCAGCGGGCAACAGGGTCTACTTGAAAAACTGTTTTTT.

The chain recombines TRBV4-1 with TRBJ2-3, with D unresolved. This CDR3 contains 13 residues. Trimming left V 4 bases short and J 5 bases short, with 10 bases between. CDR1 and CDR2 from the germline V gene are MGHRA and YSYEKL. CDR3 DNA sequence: TGCGCCAGCAGCCGGCAGCCGGGAGATACGCAGTATTTT. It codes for CASSRQPGDTQYF.

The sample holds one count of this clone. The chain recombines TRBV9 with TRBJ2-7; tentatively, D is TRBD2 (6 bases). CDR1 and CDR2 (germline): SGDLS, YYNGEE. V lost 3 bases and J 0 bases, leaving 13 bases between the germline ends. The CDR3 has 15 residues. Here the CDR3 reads CASSGGTSSSYEQYF. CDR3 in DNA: TGTGCCAGCAGCGGAGGGACTTCTAGCTCCTACGAGCAGTACTTC.

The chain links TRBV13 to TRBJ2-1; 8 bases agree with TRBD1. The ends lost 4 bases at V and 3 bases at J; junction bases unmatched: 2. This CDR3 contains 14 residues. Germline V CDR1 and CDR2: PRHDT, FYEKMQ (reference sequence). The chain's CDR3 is CASSSDRGYNEQFF. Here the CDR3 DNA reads TGTGCCAGCAGCTCCGACAGGGGCTACAATGAGCAGTTCTTC.

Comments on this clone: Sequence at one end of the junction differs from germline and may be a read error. The CDR3 DNA is TGTGCTAGCAGCTCCTTAGCGGGGGGACAAGAGACCCAGTACTTC. Its protein is CASSSLAGGQETQYF. J is TRBJ2-5 and V is TRBV7-7, with 10 bases aligning to TRBD2. Germline CDR1 reads SSHAT; CDR2 reads FNYEAQ (reference sequence). The CDR3 runs to 15 residues.

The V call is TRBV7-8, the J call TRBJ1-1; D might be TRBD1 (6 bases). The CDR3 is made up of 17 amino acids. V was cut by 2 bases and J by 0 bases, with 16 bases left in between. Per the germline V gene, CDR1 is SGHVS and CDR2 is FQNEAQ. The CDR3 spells CASSLRQGIIMNTEAFF. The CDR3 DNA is TGTGCCAGCAGCTTAAGGCAGGGGATTATCATGAACACTGAAGCTTTCTTT.

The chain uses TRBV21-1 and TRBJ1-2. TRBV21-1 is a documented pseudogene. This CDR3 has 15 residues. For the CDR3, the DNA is TGTGCCAGATCTCCGGTGACCTGGGAGGACTATGGCTACACCTTC. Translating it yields CARSPVTWEDYGYTF.

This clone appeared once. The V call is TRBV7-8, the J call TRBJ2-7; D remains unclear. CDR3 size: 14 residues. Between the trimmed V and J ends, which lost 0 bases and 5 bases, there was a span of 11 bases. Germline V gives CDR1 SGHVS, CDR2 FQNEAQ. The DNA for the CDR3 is TGTGCCAGCAGCTTAGCGGTTCCAGATCACGAGCAGTACTTC. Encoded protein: CASSLAVPDHEQYF.

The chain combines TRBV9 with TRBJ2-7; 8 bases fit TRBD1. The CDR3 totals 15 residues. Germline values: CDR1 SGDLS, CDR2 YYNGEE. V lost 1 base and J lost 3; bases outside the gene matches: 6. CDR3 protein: CASSVSGQGDYEQYF. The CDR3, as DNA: TGTGCCAGCAGCGTATCAGGACAGGGTGACTACGAGCAGTACTTC.

The CDR3 reads CASSSSGGAYQETQYF. The CDR3 nucleotides read TGTGCCAGCAGCTCCAGCGGGGGGGCCTACCAAGAGACCCAGTACTTC. This sequence joins TRBV5-4 and TRBJ2-5; 10 nucleotides line up with TRBD2. Trimming cost V 3 bases and J 0 bases; bases outside gene matches: 5. The CDR3 covers 16 residues. Germline V lookup: CDR1 SGHNT, CDR2 YYREEE (reference sequence).

The CDR3 coding sequence is TGTGCCTGGAGTGTACCTTTCCTAGCGGGACCGAAGAACACCGGGGAGCTGTTTTTT. It is translated as CAWSVPFLAGPKNTGELFF. The chain links TRBV30 to TRBJ2-2, with 9 positions matching TRBD2. Germline V gene data show CDR1 as GTSNPN and CDR2 as SVGIG (reference sequence). This CDR3 comprises 19 residues. Unmatched junction bases numbered 12, after V lost 0 bases and J lost 1 base.

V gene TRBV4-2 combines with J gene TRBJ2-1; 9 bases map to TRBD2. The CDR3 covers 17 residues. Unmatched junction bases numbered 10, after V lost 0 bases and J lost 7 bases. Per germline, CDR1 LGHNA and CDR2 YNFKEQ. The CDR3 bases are TGTGCCAGCAGCCAAGACCCCGGGACTAGCTCTGTTAATGAGCAGTTCTTC. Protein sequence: CASSQDPGTSSVNEQFF.

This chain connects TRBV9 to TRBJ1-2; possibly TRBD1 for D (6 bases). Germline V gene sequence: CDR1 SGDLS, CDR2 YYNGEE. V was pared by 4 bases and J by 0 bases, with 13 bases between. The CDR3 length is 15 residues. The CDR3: CASSQLGAANYGYTF. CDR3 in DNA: TGTGCCAGCAGCCAACTGGGGGCGGCTAACTATGGCTACACCTTC.

For the CDR3, the DNA is TGTGCCAGCAGCAGTGGCGGACAGTTCTATAATGAAAAACTGTTTTTT. Amino acids: CASSSGGQFYNEKLFF. The J gene is TRBJ1-4, the V gene TRBV7-9; a weak D match, TRBD1 (6 bases). This CDR3 has 16 amino acids. Germline V gene lookup returns CDR1 SEHNR and CDR2 FQNEAQ (reference sequence). V lost 5 bases to trimming and J lost 4 bases, with 17 bases between them. The variable domain in full, completed from reference TRBV7-9 and TRBJ1-4, reads DTGVSQNPRHKITKRGQNVTFRCDPISEHNRLYWYRQTLGQGPEFLTYFQNEAQLEKSRLLSDRFSAERPKGSFSTLEIQRTEQGDSAMYLCASSSGGQFYNEKLFFGSGTQLSVL.